The 28 T cell receptor beta chains given below trace back to one sample, sequenced in a study of technical replicates of blood from a handful of donors. The method was immunoSEQ multiplex PCR; TCRdb's version includes in-frame clones alone and lacks a portion of them. The sample holds approximately 95,000 clones, around 96% seen once. The sample was T cells isolated from PBMCs. These receptors all come from a human donor in good health.

The rearrangement uses TRBV7-6 and TRBJ2-7; tentative D call: TRBD2 (5 bases). Germline V gives CDR1 SGHVS, CDR2 FNYEAQ. Trimming pared 1 base from V and 0 bases from J, leaving 10 bases between. The CDR3 is made up of 15 amino acids. CDR3 residues: CASSLEGSGSYEQYF. Here the CDR3 DNA reads TGTGCCAGCAGCTTAGAGGGAAGCGGCTCCTACGAGCAGTACTTC.

The chain employs TRBV6-1 and TRBJ2-1; the D gene is possibly TRBD2 (7 bases). CDR1 MNHNS and CDR2 SASEGT come from the germline V gene. Deletions cut 2 bases from V and 2 bases from J, with 16 bases between. The CDR3 sequence is 17 residues long. The CDR3 sequence is CASSEWGRSGTYNEQFF. CDR3 DNA sequence: TGTGCCAGCAGTGAATGGGGGCGGAGCGGGACCTACAATGAGCAGTTCTTC.

The rearrangement uses TRBV7-2 and TRBJ2-7; 10 bases are shared with TRBD2. The CDR3 consists of 17 residues. CDR1 is SGHTA and CDR2 is FQGNSA in the germline V gene. The J segment lost 2 bases and the V segment lost 5 bases, leaving 12 bases of the junction unmatched. CDR3 residues: CASSEGEGLAITYEQYF. The CDR3 nucleotides are TGTGCCAGCAGCGAAGGGGAGGGACTAGCGATTACCTACGAGCAGTACTTC.

The rearrangement joins TRBV28 to TRBJ2-3; D not resolved. Germline lookup yields CDR1 MDHEN and CDR2 SYDVKM. This CDR3 region has 15 residues. V gave up 6 bases and J gave up 0 bases, with 13 bases separating them. The CDR3 sequence: CASRPRPLSTDTQYF. As DNA, the CDR3 is TGTGCCAGCAGACCGAGGCCCTTGAGCACAGATACGCAGTATTTT.

V gene TRBV9 combines with J gene TRBJ2-7; D unclear. Between the trimmed V and J ends, which lost 4 bases and 4 bases, there was a span of 15 bases. CDR3 size: 14 residues. CDR1 SGDLS and CDR2 YYNGEE come from the germline V gene. In DNA form, the CDR3 reads TGTGCCAGCAGCCCAGGCTCATCCCCTTACGAGCAGTACTTC. Residues: CASSPGSSPYEQYF.

This clone appeared a single time. The chain recombines TRBV5-6 with TRBJ2-7; TRBD2 matches at 11 bases. Germline trimming cut 0 bases from V and 3 bases from J; bases unmatched to any gene: 5. The CDR3 length is 16 residues. Looked up from germline, CDR1 is SGHDT and CDR2 is YYEEEE. CDR3 amino acids: CASSLARLAGIYEQYF. The CDR3 DNA reads as TGTGCCAGCAGCTTGGCCAGACTAGCGGGAATCTACGAGCAGTACTTC.

The chain is built from TRBV28 and TRBJ2-3; the match to TRBD1 covers 8 bases. CDR3 size: 13 residues. V shed 8 bases, J shed 6 bases, and the junction held 7 bases outside the gene matches. Germline V lookup: CDR1 MDHEN, CDR2 SYDVKM. The CDR3 coding sequence is TGTGCCAGCGTCCCAGGGGGCGCGGATACGCAGTATTTT. Translated: CASVPGGADTQYF.

This chain joins TRBV6-1 and TRBJ1-2, with a tentative D call TRBD1 (6 bases). V was shortened by 2 bases and J by 3 bases, with 7 bases between the two germline ends. The CDR3 has 13 residues. Germline CDR1 reads MNHNS; CDR2 reads SASEGT. CDR3 bases: TGTGCCAGCAGTGAATCAGGGGACTATGGCTACACCTTC. Protein product: CASSESGDYGYTF.

The chain is built from TRBV10-1 and TRBJ2-3, with a possible D match to TRBD2 (6 bases). This CDR3 is built from 13 residues. The V and J ends lost 10 bases and 2 bases respectively, with 13 bases between them. Germline V lookup: CDR1 WNHNN, CDR2 SYGVQD (reference sequence). This CDR3 reads CATNWDFTDTQYF. The CDR3 DNA follows: TGCGCCACCAATTGGGACTTCACAGATACGCAGTATTTT.

V usage is TRBV30 and J usage is TRBJ1-1, with D unresolved. Germline V lookup: CDR1 GTSNPN, CDR2 SVGIG (reference sequence). The CDR3 loop spans 11 amino acids. V was clipped by 0 bases and J by 7 bases, with 6 bases between them. The CDR3 reads CAWSVLVEAFF. The CDR3 nucleotides read TGTGCCTGGAGTGTACTGGTTGAAGCTTTCTTT.

This chain joins TRBV7-7 and TRBJ2-7; D perhaps matches TRBD2 (7 bases). Germline V gene data show CDR1 as SSHAT and CDR2 as FNYEAQ (reference sequence). The CDR3 is made up of 14 amino acids. V was clipped by 2 bases and J by 3 bases, with 11 bases between them. The CDR3, as DNA: TGTGCCAGCAGCTTAAGGGAGGGGGACTACGAGCAGTACTTC. This translates into CASSLREGDYEQYF.

The rearrangement links TRBV2 to TRBJ2-3, with TRBD1 matching over 10 bases. This CDR3 region has 15 residues. The junction had 5 bases not matched to a gene; V was cut back by 7 bases and J by 1 base. CDR1 is SNHLY and CDR2 is FYNNEI in the germline V gene. CDR3 DNA sequence: TGTGCCAGCAACTTAGGACAGGGGGGCACAGATACGCAGTATTTT. This sequence encodes CASNLGQGGTDTQYF.

The chain recombines TRBV10-3 with TRBJ2-6; D not certain. The germline CDR1 and CDR2 sequences are ENHRY and SYGVKD. V lost 8 bases to trimming and J lost 2 bases, with 4 bases between them. The CDR3 is 12 residues long. The CDR3, as DNA: TGTGCCATCCGGGCTGGGGCCAACGTCCTGACTTTC. Its translation is CAIRAGANVLTF.

The J gene is TRBJ1-2, the V gene TRBV5-6; maybe TRBD1 (6 bases). Germline CDR1 and CDR2: SGHDT and YYEEEE. The CDR3 runs to 15 residues. The V end lost 0 bases, the J end lost 2 bases, and 11 bases lay between the germline ends. CDR3 nucleotide sequence: TGTGCCAGCAGCTTGGATACAGGGTCGAACTATGGCTACACCTTC. Protein sequence: CASSLDTGSNYGYTF.

The chain recombines TRBV5-1 with TRBJ2-7, with 14 bases that match TRBD2. The germline V gene has CDR1 SGHRS and CDR2 YFSETQ. V lost 0 bases to trimming and J lost 3 bases; unmatched junction nucleotides: 11. CDR3 size: 19 residues. Here the CDR3 DNA reads TGCGCCAGCAGCTTGGTAGTGGGACTAGCGGGAGTCCGACTCTACGAGCAGTACTTC. Its protein product is CASSLVVGLAGVRLYEQYF.

The J gene is TRBJ1-4, the V gene TRBV29-1; maybe TRBD1 (5 bases). CDR3 length equals 12 residues. V was trimmed by 4 bases and J by 4 bases, leaving 7 bases between them. CDR1 is SQVTM and CDR2 is ANQGSEA in the germline V gene. CDR3 nucleotides: TGCAGCGTTGGACAGAATAATGAAAAACTGTTTTTT. It yields the protein CSVGQNNEKLFF.

V and J are TRBV9 and TRBJ2-1; 8 bases fit TRBD1. Unmatched junction bases numbered 5, after V lost 0 bases and J lost 3 bases. Germline lookup yields CDR1 SGDLS and CDR2 YYNGEE. The CDR3 sequence is 16 residues long. The CDR3 coding sequence is TGTGCCAGCAGCGTAGGCTCACAGGGGGGCTACAATGAGCAGTTCTTC. Translating gives CASSVGSQGGYNEQFF.

V gene TRBV10-3 combines with J gene TRBJ2-3, with D tentatively TRBD2 (6 bases). Germline V lookup: CDR1 ENHRY, CDR2 SYGVKD. V lost 0 bases to trimming and J lost 1 base, with 14 bases between them. The length of the CDR3 is 17 residues. In nucleotides, the CDR3 is TGTGCCATCAGTGAGTCGATTCGTAGCGGTCGCACAGATACGCAGTATTTT. As protein: CAISESIRSGRTDTQYF.

The chain recombines TRBV10-2 with TRBJ2-1, with no clear D. V lost 8 bases to trimming and J lost 5 bases, with 13 bases between them. Germline CDR1 is WSHSY and CDR2 is SAAADI. The CDR3 contains 13 residues. The CDR3 DNA reads as TGCGCCAGCCTGAGACATTCGAACAATGAGCAGTTCTTC. Translating it yields CASLRHSNNEQFF.

This clone was counted once. The chain combines TRBV11-2 with TRBJ2-3; 8 bases are a match to TRBD1. The CDR3 is 15 amino acids. J was trimmed by 1 base and V by 5 bases; bases with no gene match: 5. Germline CDR1 reads SGHAT; CDR2 reads FQNNGV. In DNA, the CDR3 is TGTGCCAGCAGCGACCCGGGACAGGGCACAGATACGCAGTATTTT. It is translated as CASSDPGQGTDTQYF.

The chain is built from TRBV6-6 and TRBJ1-2, with D unclear. CDR3 length: 11 amino acids. Looked up from germline, CDR1 is MNHNY and CDR2 is SVGAGI (reference sequence). Trimming took off 8 bases at V and 2 bases at J, with 6 bases between the two ends. CDR3 sequence: CASGENYGYTF. CDR3 in DNA: TGTGCCAGCGGGGAGAACTATGGCTACACCTTC.

The chain is built from TRBV12-5 and TRBJ2-4; tentative D call: TRBD1 (5 bases). The CDR3 is 13 residues long. V lost 4 bases to trimming and J lost 8 bases, with 12 bases between them. The germline V gene encodes CDR1 LGHNT and CDR2 FRNRAP. The CDR3 region has the DNA TGTGCTAGTGGTTCGCAAGGGGTGGACATTCAGTACTTC. Translation gives CASGSQGVDIQYF.

The chain carries TRBV6-1 and TRBJ1-5; weak D call: TRBD1 (5 bases). The CDR3 has 12 residues. Germline V lookup: CDR1 MNHNS, CDR2 SASEGT. Trimming took 5 bases from V and 7 from J, leaving 9 bases between them. The CDR3 loop reads CASSPGSQPQHF. CDR3 bases: TGTGCCAGCAGTCCAGGGTCCCAGCCCCAGCATTTT.

V gene TRBV27 combines with J gene TRBJ2-1, with TRBD2 identical over 10 bases. Per the germline V gene, CDR1 is MNHEY and CDR2 is SMNVEV (reference sequence). The CDR3 has 17 residues. Trimming at V came to 7 bases and at J to 4 bases, leaving 13 bases not matched to a gene. The CDR3 region is CASTPSSGSSRYNEQFF. The DNA of the CDR3 is TGTGCCAGCACCCCTTCTAGCGGGAGTTCTCGGTACAATGAGCAGTTCTTC.

The J gene is TRBJ2-1, the V gene TRBV6-6; 13 bases match TRBD2. V trimming: 2 bases; J trimming: 12 bases; junction bases outside the gene matches: 10. The germline V gene has CDR1 MNHNY and CDR2 SVGAGI (reference sequence). The CDR3 is 16 residues long. CDR3: CASSYPTSGRAGVQFF. For the CDR3, the DNA is TGTGCCAGCAGTTACCCTACTAGCGGGAGGGCCGGGGTGCAGTTCTTC.

The J gene is TRBJ2-3, the V gene TRBV19, with TRBD1 as a possible D gene (7 bases). Germline values: CDR1 LNHDA, CDR2 SQIVND (reference sequence). The CDR3 has 13 residues. Between the trimmed V and J ends, which lost 6 bases and 4 bases, there was a span of 11 bases. For the CDR3, the DNA is TGTGCCAGTAGAGGCAGGGGGGCAGATACGCAGTATTTT. This translates into CASRGRGADTQYF.

The genes are TRBV5-1 and TRBJ1-2; 10 bases match TRBD1. V lost 2 bases, J lost 7 bases, and 8 bases stayed unmatched. The CDR3 is 15 residues long. Germline assignment: CDR1 SGHRS and CDR2 YFSETQ. The chain's CDR3 is CASSFRQGALGGYTF. CDR3 in DNA: TGCGCCAGCAGCTTCAGACAGGGGGCATTAGGTGGCTACACCTTC.

The chain employs TRBV19 and TRBJ1-4, with D unclear. The CDR3 spans 11 residues. Germline V gives CDR1 LNHDA, CDR2 SQIVND (reference sequence). The germline V and J ends were trimmed by 8 bases and 6 bases, with 7 bases remaining between them. The CDR3 spells CASSRDEKLFF. CDR3 bases: TGTGCCAGTTCACGGGATGAAAAACTGTTTTTT.